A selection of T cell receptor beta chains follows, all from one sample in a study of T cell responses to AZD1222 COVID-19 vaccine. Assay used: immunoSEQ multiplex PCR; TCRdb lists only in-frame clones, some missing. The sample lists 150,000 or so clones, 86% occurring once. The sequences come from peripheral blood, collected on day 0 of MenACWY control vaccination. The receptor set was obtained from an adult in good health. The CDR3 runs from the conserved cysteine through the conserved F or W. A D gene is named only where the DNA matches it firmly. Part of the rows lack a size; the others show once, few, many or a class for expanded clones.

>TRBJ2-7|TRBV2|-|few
TGTGCCAGCAGTGACGGAGCGGACGGCTCCTACGAGCAGTACTTC
CASSDGADGSYEQYF
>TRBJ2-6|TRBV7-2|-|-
TGTGCCAGCAGCTTATCCCGGGATTTCTCTGGGGCCAACGTCCTGACTTTC
CASSLSRDFSGANVLTF
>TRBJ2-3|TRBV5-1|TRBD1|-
TGCGCCAGCAGCTTGAGCAGGGGGTCCCGTGTTCCCCGGGATACGCAGTATTTT
CASSLSRGSRVPRDTQYF
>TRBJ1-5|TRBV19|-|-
TGTGCCAGTGGACATAATGGTTATAGCAATCAGCCCCAGCATTTT
CASGHNGYSNQPQHF
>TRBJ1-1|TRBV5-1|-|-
TGCGCCAGCAGCTTAGAGACAAACACTGAAGCTTTCTTT
CASSLETNTEAFF
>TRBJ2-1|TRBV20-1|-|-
TGCAGTGCTAGTGGCACAGTATTCTCCTACAATGAGCAGTTCTTC
CSASGTVFSYNEQFF
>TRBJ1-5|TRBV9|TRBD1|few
TGTGCCAGCAGCTTGGGGACAGAAGGTCAGCCCCAGCATTTT
CASSLGTEGQPQHF
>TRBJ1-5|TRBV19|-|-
TGTGCCAGTAGTATAGTCCCGGGGCCCGGTCAGCCCCAGCATTTT
CASSIVPGPGQPQHF
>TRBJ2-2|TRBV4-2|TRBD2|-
TGTGCCAGCAGCCCCCTAGCGGGAGGGGGAACCGGGGAGCTGTTTTTT
CASSPLAGGGTGELFF
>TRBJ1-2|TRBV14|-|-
TGTGCCAGCAGCCGGCAGGGTTATGGCTACACCTTC
CASSRQGYGYTF
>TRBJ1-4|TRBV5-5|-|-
TGTGCCAGCAGCCTTAGACAGACAACTAATGAAAAACTGTTTTTT
CASSLRQTTNEKLFF
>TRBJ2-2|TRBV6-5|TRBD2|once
TGTGCCAGCAGTTACCGGGGGGGAGGATACGGGGAGCTGTTTTTT
CASSYRGGGYGELFF
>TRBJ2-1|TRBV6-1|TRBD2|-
TGTGCCAGCAGTGTCAGACGGGGGGTCAACTACAATGAGCAGTTCTTC
CASSVRRGVNYNEQFF
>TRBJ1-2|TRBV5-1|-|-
TGCGCCAGCAGCTTGTTCCTGGGGGCTGGGGATGGCTACACCTTC
CASSLFLGAGDGYTF
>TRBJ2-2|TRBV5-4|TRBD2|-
TGTGCCAGCAGCTCCTCGGGGGGGGGCACCGGGGAGCTGTTTTTT
CASSSSGGGTGELFF
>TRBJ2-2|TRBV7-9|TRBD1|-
TGTGCCAGCAGCTCAAGACAGGGGCCCACCGGGGAGCTGTTTTTT
CASSSRQGPTGELFF
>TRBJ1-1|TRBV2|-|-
TGTGCCAGTACCCACGGGCGGGTGGCTGAAGCTTTCTTT
CASTHGRVAEAFF
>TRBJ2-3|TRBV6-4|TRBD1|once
TGTGCCAGCAGTGACGGGGCAGGGGGCCCAGATACGCAGTATTTT
CASSDGAGGPDTQYF
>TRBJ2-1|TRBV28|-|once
TGTGCCAGCACAAACGGTGGGAGGTACTACAATGAGCAGTTCTTC
CASTNGGRYYNEQFF
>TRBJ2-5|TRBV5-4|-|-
TGTGCCAGCAGCTTGGGCGGCTCCCGGCAAGAGACCCAGTACTTC
CASSLGGSRQETQYF
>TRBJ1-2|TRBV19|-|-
TGTGCCAGTAGTGAAACAGAATCCTATGGCTACACCTTC
CASSETESYGYTF
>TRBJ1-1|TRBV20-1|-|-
TGCAGAAAGGGTGGCACTGAAGCTTTCTTT
CRKGGTEAFF
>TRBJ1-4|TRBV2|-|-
TGTGCCAGCAATACATATTCAACTAATGAAAAACTGTTTTTT
CASNTYSTNEKLFF
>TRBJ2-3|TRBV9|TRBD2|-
TGTGCCAGCAGCGTTTTCAGCGGGAGAACAGATACGCAGTATTTT
CASSVFSGRTDTQYF
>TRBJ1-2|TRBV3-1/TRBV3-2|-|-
TGTGCCAGCAGCCAAGATAAAGGGACGGGGAACTATGGCTACACCTTC
CASSQDKGTGNYGYTF
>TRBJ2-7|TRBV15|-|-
TGTGCCACCAGCAGAGATAAAGGGGTTTACTACGAGCAGTACTTC
CATSRDKGVYYEQYF
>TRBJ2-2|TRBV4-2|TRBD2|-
TGTGCCAGCAGCCCCCATAAGGGCGGGGGCACCGGGGAGCTGTTTTTT
CASSPHKGGGTGELFF
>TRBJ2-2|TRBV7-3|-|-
TGTGCCAGCAGCCCCCCCGGGGGAGCGGCGAACACCGGGGAGCTGTTTTTT
CASSPPGGAANTGELFF
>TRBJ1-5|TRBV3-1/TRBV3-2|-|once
TGTGCCAGCAGCCAAGGGGCTAATCAGCCCCAGCATTTT
CASSQGANQPQHF
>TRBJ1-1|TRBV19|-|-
TGTGCCAGTAGTATAGCCGATTTCGGGGAGGTCACTGAAGCTTTCTTT
CASSIADFGEVTEAFF
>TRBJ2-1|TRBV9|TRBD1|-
TGTGCCAGCAGCCCCAGGGGACAGTTTGAGCAGTTCTTC
CASSPRGQFEQFF
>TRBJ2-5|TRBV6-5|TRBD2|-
TGTGCCAGCAGTCTTACGGGGGGGGCGCGGGAGACCCAGTACTTC
CASSLTGGARETQYF
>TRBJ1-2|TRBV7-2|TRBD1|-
TGTGCCAGCAGCTTAGCCCCAGGGGGCACCAACTATGGCTACACCTTC
CASSLAPGGTNYGYTF
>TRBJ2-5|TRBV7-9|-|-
TGTGCCAGCAGCTTAGGGGTAGGGAACCAAGAGACCCAGTACTTC
CASSLGVGNQETQYF
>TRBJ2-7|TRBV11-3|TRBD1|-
TGTGCCAGCAGCTCCGGGACAGGAGGCTACGAGCAGTACTTC
CASSSGTGGYEQYF
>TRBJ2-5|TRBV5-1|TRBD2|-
TGCGCCAGCAGCTTGGCCGGGACTAGCGGGGGTTACCAAGAGACCCAGTACTTC
CASSLAGTSGGYQETQYF
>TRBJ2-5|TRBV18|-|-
TGTGCCAGCTCACCTGGCAGGGGCGGAGGAGAGACCCAGTACTTC
CASSPGRGGGETQYF
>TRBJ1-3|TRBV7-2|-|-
TGTGCCAGCAGCTTAGGGGCCCTCTCTGGAAACACCATATATTTT
CASSLGALSGNTIYF
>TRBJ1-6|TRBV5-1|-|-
TGCGCCAGCAGCTCCCTCCAGGACTCCTATAATTCACCCCTCCACTTT
CASSSLQDSYNSPLHF
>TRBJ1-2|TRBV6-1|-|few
TGTGCCAGCAGTGAAACGGGCAGGGCAGGAGGCTACACCTTC
CASSETGRAGGYTF
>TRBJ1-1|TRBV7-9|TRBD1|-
TGTGCCAGCAGCTTCCGACAGGGAGGCTCTGAAGCTTTCTTT
CASSFRQGGSEAFF
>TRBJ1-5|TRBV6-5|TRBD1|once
TGTGCCAGCAGCCACTTTCAGGGGGGTAGGCAGCCCCAGCATTTT
CASSHFQGGRQPQHF
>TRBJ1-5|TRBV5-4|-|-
TGTGCCAGCAGCTTGGCCGGGGGCCTGGGGCCCCAGCATTTT
CASSLAGGLGPQHF
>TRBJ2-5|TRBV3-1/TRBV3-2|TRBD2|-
TGTGCCAGCAGCCAACCCCCGGCGGGACTAGCGCAGACCCAGTACTTC
CASSQPPAGLAQTQYF
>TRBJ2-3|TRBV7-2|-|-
TGTGCCAGCAGCATCGCCCGAGGGGGGGCAGATACGCAGTATTTT
CASSIARGGADTQYF
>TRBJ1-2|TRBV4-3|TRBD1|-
TGCGCCAGCAGCCAAGTGGGGACAGGGCCTGCTAACTATGGCTACACCTTC
CASSQVGTGPANYGYTF
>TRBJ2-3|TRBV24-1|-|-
TGTGCCACCAGCACGACGACAAGGGGCACAGATACGCAGTATTTT
CATSTTTRGTDTQYF
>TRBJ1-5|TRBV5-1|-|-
TGCGCCAGCAGCCCGAACTTTGGTGGCAATCAGCCCCAGCATTTT
CASSPNFGGNQPQHF
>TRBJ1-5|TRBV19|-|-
TGTGCCAGTAGTATAGTCCCTTATAGCAATCAGCCCCAGCATTTT
CASSIVPYSNQPQHF
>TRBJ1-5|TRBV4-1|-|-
TGCGCCAGCAGCCAAGATTGGGGCACACCCCAGCATTTT
CASSQDWGTPQHF
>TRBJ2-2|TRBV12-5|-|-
TGTGCTAGTGGTTTGGTACATGACGGACAGATTATTAACACCGGGGAGCTGTTTTTT
CASGLVHDGQIINTGELFF
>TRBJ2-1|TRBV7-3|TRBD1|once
TGTGCCAGCAGCCGGACAGGGGATGGATACAATGAGCAGTTCTTC
CASSRTGDGYNEQFF
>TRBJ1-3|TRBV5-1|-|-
TGCGCCCGCAGACGGGAGGGGGGCTCTGGAAACACCATATATTTT
CARRREGGSGNTIYF
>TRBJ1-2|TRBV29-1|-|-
TGCAGCGTTTCAAAGGGGCAGGGCTCTGGCTACACCTTC
CSVSKGQGSGYTF
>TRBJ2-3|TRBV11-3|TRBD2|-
TGTGCCAGCAGCTCAAGACTAGCGGGACCCTCCGATACGCAGTATTTT
CASSSRLAGPSDTQYF
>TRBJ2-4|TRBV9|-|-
TGTGCCAGCAGCGTATCTCCAAACGGGAACATTCAGTACTTC
CASSVSPNGNIQYF
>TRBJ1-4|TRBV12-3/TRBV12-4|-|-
TGTGCCAGCACGGTGGGGTGGAATGAAAAACTGTTTTTT
CASTVGWNEKLFF
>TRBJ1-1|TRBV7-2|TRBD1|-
TGTGCCAGCAGCTCGACAGGGGCCACTGGTCTCAACACTGAAGCTTTCTTT
CASSSTGATGLNTEAFF